This T cell receptor (beta chain) was recorded in a study of CD8 T cells in Susac syndrome. The study's findings and limits: The CD4+ T cell repertoires of Susac syndrome were found to show no clonal expansion. The number of individuals included in the study's TCR sequencing and HLA analysis was acknowledged as relatively small.

TCR beta sequencing was performed on blood CD8+ and CD4+ T cells. In the case of this clonotype: The antigen is undetermined.

Germline assignment: CDR1 MNHEY and CDR2 SVGEGT. The CDR3 spans 15 residues. With 7 bases removed from V and 0 bases from J, the gap between germline ends came to 16 bases. About 0.45 to 1 ug RNA was reverse transcribed with random hexamers. Amplification of TCR beta CDR3 used immunoSEQ multiplex PCR across 54 Vbeta and 13 Jbeta. A single record per CDR3 protein comes from TCRdb applying MiXCR to the immunoSEQ multiplex PCR reads. The sample yields 170,000 or so distinct CDR3 sequences, approximately 95% seen once. This receptor was taken from a human donor with Susac syndrome. J is TRBJ2-7 and V is TRBV6-2 or TRBV6-3; D gene uncertain. The sample consisted of CD4+ T cells from PBMCs. The CDR3 sequence: CASTPWTASSYEQYF. Written as DNA, the CDR3 is TGTGCCAGCACCCCATGGACGGCTAGCTCCTACGAGCAGTACTTC.